The subject of this entry is one TCR beta chain. This clonotype has ten or more counts. What this receptor recognizes is not known. Qualities for individual bases were not recorded, and no much larger clone is one base off. This sample is drawn from a study of T cell repertoires in cytomegalovirus infection (dated by TCRdb to about 2019). Regarding the study in general: Because public TCR beta signatures pointed to carriage of CMV infection together with the matching HLA type, the HLA type of each donor mattered for the analysis.

From the germline V gene, CDR1 is SGHTA and CDR2 is FQGNSA. There are 16 amino acids in the CDR3, from cysteine to phenylalanine inclusive. Just the 48-base CDR3 DNA is kept, in frame starting at base 1. V was cut back by 0 bases and J by 7 bases, leaving a gap of 18 bases between them. On the study overall, not on this receptor specifically: The ex vivo response was dominated by HLA-C-restricted CMV-specific TCR beta clonotypes, which also provided the single most frequent clonotype in two of eight donors. Cumulative frequency of public TCR beta family members discriminated carriers of CMV infection plus the relevant HLA type in this cohort and an independent approximately 340-donor cohort.

Instrument used: Illumina HiSeq 1500. TCRdb reworked the public reads: Q25 trimming with fastp, MiXCR clone assembly, productive beta chains retained. Each CDR3 protein gets just one entry, which takes the most common genes and DNA from the rows behind it. The sample includes around 270,000 distinct CDR3 sequences, with approximately 9.1% observed a single time. The top ten clones comprise about 15% of the sample. What was sequenced was PBMCs. Recombination linked TRBV7-2 to TRBJ1-2, with the identity of the D gene unclear. The sequence derives from a human donor in good health (CMV status not recorded). Some clones in this sample may be carry-over from other donors' samples. The CDR3 here reads CASSLAEKGSSGGYTF. The nucleotide sequence reads as follows: TGTGCCAGCAGCTTAGCGGAGAAAGGGTCCTCTGGTGGCTACACCTTC.